This note documents a single T cell receptor beta chain sequence. This specimen belongs to a study of CD8+CD57+ T cells in acquired aplastic anemia. CDR3 and TCR beta VDJ profiling relied on a genomic DNA template. MiXCR, applied by TCRdb to the reads, yields one record per CDR3 protein. The sample includes 200,000 to 250,000 distinct CDR3 sequences, approximately 65% of them seen just once. This CDR3 region has 15 residues. The germline V gene has CDR1 SGHRS and CDR2 YFSETQ. V was clipped by 0 bases and J by 2 bases; unmatched bases: 1. Flow cytometry had shown expanded CD8+CD57+ cells in the patients chosen for sequencing.

This sequence originates from a human donor with aplastic anemia. The rearrangement joins TRBV5-1 to TRBJ2-7; 11 bases match TRBD2. The sequenced sample consisted of sorted CD4+, CD8+, or CD8+CD57+ T cells (not recorded which) from PBMCs. CDR3 loop: CASSLAGLAAYEQYF. The CDR3 nucleotides read TGCGCCAGCAGCTTGGCGGGACTAGCGGCCTACGAGCAGTACTTC.